Sequencing of this T cell receptor (beta chain) was carried out in a study of T-cell memory formation after mild COVID-19. Overall study: The TCR clusters were mostly specific to one donor. Whole-study results and caveats: Contracting clones from day 15 to 85 had balanced CD4/CD8; later expanders favoured CD4+. Among clones peaking at day 37 in the second wave, SARS-CoV-2 specificity remained unconfirmed.

The CDR3 has 15 residues. The V end was cut by 2 bases, the J end by 3 bases, with 14 bases between. Germline V gene lookup returns CDR1 SGHRS and CDR2 YFSETQ. To note about this clonotype: The antigen remains undetermined.

TCRdb fed the 5' RACE reads into MiXCR, producing one record per CDR3 protein. The sample yields approximately 230,000 distinct CDR3 sequences, 16% seen once. The source of this sequence is a man in his late teens or twenties who had mild COVID-19 (a few samples of this study predate the infection). Cell type and time point are not known. The genes are TRBV5-1 and TRBJ1-1; the D gene is possibly TRBD1 (5 bases). Source material: PBMCs or a T cell subset sorted from them (not recorded which). CDR3 bases: TGCGCCAGCAGCTTCGCCGCAGGGTATGACACTGAAGCTTTCTTT. It yields the protein CASSFAAGYDTEAFF. Full variable domain (missing parts from reference TRBV5-1 and TRBJ1-1): KAGVTQTPRYLIKTRGQQVTLSCSPISGHRSVSWYQQTPGQGLQFLFEYFSETQRNKGNFPGRFSGRQFSNSRSEMNVSTLELGDSALYLCASSFAAGYDTEAFFGQGTRLTVV.